These 20 T cell receptor beta chains originate from one sample sequenced in a study of blood T cell repertoires in COVID-19. TCRdb's copy holds only in-frame clones and misses some; the assay was immunoSEQ multiplex PCR. The sample lists about 350,000 clones; approximately 89% were seen once. The material sequenced was peripheral blood. These receptors came from a woman aged 55-75 years with COVID-19, enrolled during active disease.

This chain uses TRBV14 with TRBJ1-1; unclear D gene. The CDR3 length is 15 residues. In germline, CDR1 is SGHDN, CDR2 FVKESK. V was pared by 2 bases and J by 3 bases, with 13 bases between. CDR3 sequence reads: CASSQLGRRDTEAFF. Here the CDR3 DNA reads TGTGCCAGCAGCCAACTCGGGAGAAGGGACACTGAAGCTTTCTTT.

This chain connects TRBV5-6 to TRBJ1-2; the D gene is possibly TRBD1 (5 bases). The germline gives CDR1 SGHDT, CDR2 YYEEEE. The V end lost 6 bases, the J end lost 3 bases, and 12 bases lay between the germline ends. This CDR3 comprises 13 residues. The CDR3 region has the DNA TGTGCCAGCAATGTAGGGGCACACTATGGCTACACCTTC. This encodes CASNVGAHYGYTF.

The chain is built from TRBV6-5 and TRBJ1-2, with D tentatively TRBD1 (5 bases). V was trimmed by 7 bases and J by 4 bases, leaving 10 bases between them. CDR1 MNHEY and CDR2 SVGAGI come from the germline V gene. The CDR3 spans 12 residues. The CDR3 nucleotides read TGTGCCAGCAAACAGGTCGGCTATGGCTACACCTTC. Translation gives CASKQVGYGYTF.

This chain connects TRBV5-5 to TRBJ1-1; D call uncertain. CDR3 length: 14 amino acids. Germline values: CDR1 SGHKS, CDR2 YYEKEE (reference sequence). V dropped 3 bases and J dropped 4 bases, with 13 bases sitting between them. The CDR3 region has the DNA TGTGCCAGCAGCTCTGGGCCCCGGGGCACTGAAGCTTTCTTT. It is translated as CASSSGPRGTEAFF.

The V and J genes are TRBV18 and TRBJ1-1, with D tentatively TRBD1 (5 bases). The CDR3 length is 15 residues. V lost 1 base and J 2 bases, leaving 11 bases between the germline ends. From germline, CDR1 is KGHSH and CDR2 LQKENI. The chain's CDR3 is CASSPLQGTNTEAFF. The CDR3 DNA is TGTGCCAGCTCACCACTGCAGGGCACAAACACTGAAGCTTTCTTT.

CDR3 region: CASSSRTVSYEQYF. CDR3 nucleotides: TGCGCCAGCAGCTCAAGGACAGTCTCCTACGAGCAGTACTTC. The V gene is TRBV5-1, the J gene TRBJ2-7; tentative D call: TRBD1 (6 bases). V lost 3 bases and J lost 0, with 10 bases in between. The length of the CDR3 is 14 residues. The V gene's germline CDR1 is SGHRS and CDR2 YFSETQ.

J is TRBJ2-5 and V is TRBV7-9, with 12 bases identical to TRBD2. This CDR3 has 14 amino acids. After removal of 5 bases from V and 5 bases from J, the junction contained 3 bases not matched to a gene. Germline assignment: CDR1 SEHNR and CDR2 FQNEAQ (reference sequence). The CDR3 region has the DNA TGTGCCAGCAGCGCTAGCGGGGGGGCGGAGACCCAGTACTTC. Translated, it gives CASSASGGAETQYF.

This sequence joins TRBV18 and TRBJ1-2; D unclear. V was trimmed by 2 bases and J by 3 bases, leaving 10 bases between them. The CDR3 totals 14 residues. Germline V CDR1 and CDR2: KGHSH, LQKENI. The CDR3 protein is CASSPAGTDYGYTF. The CDR3 DNA follows: TGTGCCAGCTCACCAGCCGGTACAGACTATGGCTACACCTTC.

The chain is built from TRBV5-1 and TRBJ2-1; perhaps TRBD1 as D (6 bases). The CDR3 runs 14 residues. V dropped 2 bases and J dropped 7 bases, with 13 bases sitting between them. CDR1 and CDR2 from the germline V gene are SGHRS and YFSETQ. CDR3 sequence reads: CASSLLTGRNEQFF. CDR3 DNA sequence: TGCGCCAGCAGCTTATTGACAGGTCGGAATGAGCAGTTCTTC.

V gene TRBV10-2 combines with J gene TRBJ1-5; 10 bases map to TRBD1. V lost 3 bases to trimming and J lost 3 bases; unmatched junction nucleotides: 11. In germline, CDR1 is WSHSY, CDR2 SAAADI. There are 18 residues in the CDR3. The CDR3 region has the DNA TGCGCCAGCAGTGACCGACCCGGGACAGGGGAACTCAATCAGCCCCAGCATTTT. Its translation: CASSDRPGTGELNQPQHF.

The chain is built from TRBV6-5 and TRBJ1-4, with TRBD1 matching 10 bases. This CDR3 has 14 residues. V shed 6 bases and J 8 bases; nucleotides not matched to a gene: 6. The germline CDR1 and CDR2 sequences are MNHEY and SVGAGI. This chain's CDR3 is CASRKDRGREKLFF. The CDR3 nucleotides are TGTGCCAGCAGGAAAGACAGGGGGCGAGAAAAACTGTTTTTT.

This clone came up once. This CDR3 is CASSIALTGSDTEAFF. The DNA of the CDR3 is TGCGCCAGCAGCATAGCATTGACAGGGTCGGACACTGAAGCTTTCTTT. V usage is TRBV5-1 and J usage is TRBJ1-1; TRBD1 agrees at 7 bases. Germline V gives CDR1 SGHRS, CDR2 YFSETQ. The V segment lost 4 bases and the J segment 3 bases; nucleotides outside the gene matches: 12. The length of the CDR3 is 16 residues. The whole variable domain, remainder taken from reference TRBV5-1 and TRBJ1-1, is KAGVTQTPRYLIKTRGQQVTLSCSPISGHRSVSWYQQTPGQGLQFLFEYFSETQRNKGNFPGRFSGRQFSNSRSEMNVSTLELGDSALYLCASSIALTGSDTEAFFGQGTRLTVV.

The rearrangement uses TRBV5-4 and TRBJ2-7; a weak D match, TRBD2 (6 bases). Germline CDR1 is SGHNT and CDR2 is YYREEE (reference sequence). V lost 2 bases and J 5 bases, leaving 11 bases between the germline ends. The CDR3 spans 13 residues. The CDR3 coding sequence is TGTGCCAGCAGCTTCTCTAGCGCCGACGAGCAGTACTTC. Amino acids: CASSFSSADEQYF.

This clone appeared once. The V and J genes are TRBV9 and TRBJ1-5; D possibly corresponds to TRBD1 (5 bases). CDR3 length equals 14 residues. V gave up 2 bases and J gave up 3 bases, with 9 bases separating them. Germline V gives CDR1 SGDLS, CDR2 YYNGEE. CDR3 nucleotide sequence: TGTGCCAGCAGCGTGACAGATTACAATCAGCCCCAGCATTTT. Encoded protein: CASSVTDYNQPQHF.

The chain employs TRBV6-5 and TRBJ1-6; D ambiguous. CDR3 length: 12 amino acids. Trimming cost V 2 bases and J 7 bases, with 3 bases left between them. Germline CDR1 MNHEY, CDR2 SVGAGI. CDR3 amino acids: CASSYRNSPLHF. DNA of the CDR3: TGTGCCAGCAGTTACCGGAATTCACCCCTCCACTTT.

This clone was seen only once. The chain couples TRBV19 to TRBJ1-6; D not certain. CDR3 length equals 12 residues. V was cut by 5 bases and J by 9 bases, with 8 bases left in between. CDR1 and CDR2 (germline): LNHDA, SQIVND (reference sequence). This CDR3 reads CASSSGLSPLHF. In nucleotides, the CDR3 is TGTGCCAGTAGTTCAGGACTTTCACCCCTCCACTTT.

V is TRBV7-9 and J is TRBJ1-2; TRBD1 matches 7 bases. CDR1 is SEHNR and CDR2 is FQNEAQ in the germline V gene (reference sequence). Losses at the gene ends were 1 base for V and 3 bases for J; bases not matched to a gene: 2. The CDR3 is 14 residues long. This CDR3 reads CASSLGQGDYGYTF. The CDR3 DNA follows: TGTGCCAGCAGCTTAGGTCAGGGGGACTATGGCTACACCTTC.

Concerning this clone: In the same sample, other DNA sequences code for this CDR3. The chain links TRBV5-1 to TRBJ1-2, with TRBD1 as a possible D gene (5 bases). Germline V gene sequence: CDR1 SGHRS, CDR2 YFSETQ. This CDR3 has 14 amino acids. Trimming shortened V by 2 bases and J by 0 bases, and 8 bases separated the two germline ends. The CDR3 sequence: CASSFGGSNYGYTF. The CDR3 DNA is TGCGCCAGCAGCTTCGGGGGTTCTAACTATGGCTACACCTTC.

The gene calls are TRBV9 and TRBJ1-3; 10 bases are shared with TRBD1. J was trimmed by 0 bases and V by 0 bases; bases with no gene match: 3. Germline V CDR1 and CDR2: SGDLS, YYNGEE. The CDR3 has 17 amino acids. As DNA, the CDR3 is TGTGCCAGCAGCGTAGGAGACAGGGGGCCCTCTGGAAACACCATATATTTT. The encoded protein is CASSVGDRGPSGNTIYF.

The chain carries TRBV7-9 and TRBJ1-2; 7 bases match TRBD1. Per the germline V gene, CDR1 is SEHNR and CDR2 is FQNEAQ (reference sequence). The length of the CDR3 is 12 residues. Trimming cost V 5 bases and J 6 bases; bases outside gene matches: 3. The CDR3 reads CASSLTGDGYTF. The CDR3 DNA reads as TGTGCCAGCAGCCTTACAGGGGATGGCTACACCTTC.